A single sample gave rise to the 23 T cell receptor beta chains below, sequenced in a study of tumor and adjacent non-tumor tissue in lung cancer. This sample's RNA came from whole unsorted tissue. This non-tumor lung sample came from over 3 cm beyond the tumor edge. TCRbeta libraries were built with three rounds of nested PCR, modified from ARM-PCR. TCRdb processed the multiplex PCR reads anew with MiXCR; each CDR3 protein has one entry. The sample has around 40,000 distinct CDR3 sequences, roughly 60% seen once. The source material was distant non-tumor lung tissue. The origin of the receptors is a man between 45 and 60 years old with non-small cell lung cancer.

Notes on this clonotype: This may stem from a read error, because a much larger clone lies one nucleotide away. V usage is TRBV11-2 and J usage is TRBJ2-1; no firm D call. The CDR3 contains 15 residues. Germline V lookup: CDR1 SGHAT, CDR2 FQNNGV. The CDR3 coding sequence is TGTGCCAGCAGCTTGCGGCACAGTAGTTACAATGAGCAGTCCTTC. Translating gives CASSLRHSSYNEQSF.

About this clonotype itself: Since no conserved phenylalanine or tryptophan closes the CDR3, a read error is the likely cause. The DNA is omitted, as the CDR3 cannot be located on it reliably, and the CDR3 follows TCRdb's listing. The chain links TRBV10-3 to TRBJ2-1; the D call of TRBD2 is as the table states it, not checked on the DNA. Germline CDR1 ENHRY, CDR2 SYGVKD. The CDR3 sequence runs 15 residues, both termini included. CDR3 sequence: CAISYSWKTYNEQLS.

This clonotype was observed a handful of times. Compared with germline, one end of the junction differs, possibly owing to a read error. Written as DNA, the CDR3 is TGCCCCAGCAGCTGGACCGGGACTAGCGACCCACGCCAGTACTTC. Its translation: CPSSWTGTSDPRQYF. This chain joins TRBV5-1 and TRBJ2-7, with 10 bases fitting TRBD2. Germline lookup yields CDR1 SGHRS and CDR2 YFSETQ. This CDR3 has 15 amino acids.

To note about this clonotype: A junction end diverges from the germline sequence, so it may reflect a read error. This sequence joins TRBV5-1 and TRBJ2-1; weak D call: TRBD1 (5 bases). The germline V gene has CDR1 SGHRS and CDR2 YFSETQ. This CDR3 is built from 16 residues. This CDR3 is CASSFLSTGIDVERFF. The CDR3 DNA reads TGCGCCAGCAGCTTCCTGTCTACAGGAATAGATGTTGAGCGGTTCTTC.

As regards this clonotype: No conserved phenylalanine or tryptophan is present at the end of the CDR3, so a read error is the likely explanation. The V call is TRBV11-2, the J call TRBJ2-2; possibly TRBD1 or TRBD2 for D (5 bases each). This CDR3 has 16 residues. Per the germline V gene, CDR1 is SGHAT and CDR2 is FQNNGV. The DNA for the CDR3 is TGTGCCAGCGTGGGTGGATCGGGACGGAACACCGGGCAGCTGTTTTTA. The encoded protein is CASVGGSGRNTGQLFL.

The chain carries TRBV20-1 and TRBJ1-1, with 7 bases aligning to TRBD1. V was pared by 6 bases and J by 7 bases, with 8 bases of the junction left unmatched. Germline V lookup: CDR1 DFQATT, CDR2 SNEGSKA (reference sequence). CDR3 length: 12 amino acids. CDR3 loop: CSASGQVVEAFF. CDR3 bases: TGCAGTGCGTCAGGACAGGTGGTTGAAGCTTTCTTT.

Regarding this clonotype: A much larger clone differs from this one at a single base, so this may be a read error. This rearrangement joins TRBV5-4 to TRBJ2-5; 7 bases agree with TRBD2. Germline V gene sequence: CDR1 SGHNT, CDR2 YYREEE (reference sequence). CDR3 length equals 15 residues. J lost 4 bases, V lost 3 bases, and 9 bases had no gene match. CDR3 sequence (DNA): TGTGCCAGCAGCTCGAGGGTAGGCGGGGGAGAGACCCAGTACTTC. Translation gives CASSSRVGGGETQYF.

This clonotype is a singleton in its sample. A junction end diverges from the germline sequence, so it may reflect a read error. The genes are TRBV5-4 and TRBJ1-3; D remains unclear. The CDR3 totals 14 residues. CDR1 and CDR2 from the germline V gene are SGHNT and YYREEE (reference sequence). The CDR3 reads CAHIMRVSGSTVYF. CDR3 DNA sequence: TGTGCCCACATCATGAGGGTCTCTGGAAGCACCGTATATTTT. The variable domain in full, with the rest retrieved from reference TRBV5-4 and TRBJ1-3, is ETGVTQSPTHLIKTRGQQVTLRCSSQSGHNTVSWYQQALGQGPQFIFQYYREEENGRGNFPPRFSGLQFPNYSSELNVNALELDDSALYLCAHIMRVSGSTVYFGEGSWLTVV.

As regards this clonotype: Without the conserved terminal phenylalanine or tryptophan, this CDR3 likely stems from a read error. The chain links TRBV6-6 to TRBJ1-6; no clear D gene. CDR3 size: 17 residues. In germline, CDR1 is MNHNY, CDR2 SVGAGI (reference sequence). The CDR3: CASSYDVTSSYDSPLHI. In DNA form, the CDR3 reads TGTGCCAGCAGTTACGATGTGACGAGCTCCTATGATTCACCCCTCCACATT.

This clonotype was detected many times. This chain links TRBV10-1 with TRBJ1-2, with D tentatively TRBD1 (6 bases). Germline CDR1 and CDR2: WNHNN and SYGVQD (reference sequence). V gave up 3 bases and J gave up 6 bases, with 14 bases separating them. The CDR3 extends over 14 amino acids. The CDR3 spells CASSESRGGNGYTF. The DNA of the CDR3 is TGCGCCAGCAGTGAATCGAGGGGGGGGAATGGCTACACCTTC.

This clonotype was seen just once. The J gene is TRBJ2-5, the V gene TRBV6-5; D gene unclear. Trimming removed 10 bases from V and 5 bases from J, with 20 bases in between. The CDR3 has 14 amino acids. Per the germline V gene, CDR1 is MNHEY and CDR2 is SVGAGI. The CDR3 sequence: CANSYGRCSETQYF. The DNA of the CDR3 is TGTGCCAATAGTTACGGCAGGTGTTCGGAGACCCAGTACTTC.

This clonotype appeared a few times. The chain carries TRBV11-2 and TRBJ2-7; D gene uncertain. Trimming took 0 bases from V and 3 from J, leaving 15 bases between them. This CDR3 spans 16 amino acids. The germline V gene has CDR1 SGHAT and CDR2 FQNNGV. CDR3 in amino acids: CASSLDLGIEIYEQYF. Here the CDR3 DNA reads TGTGCCAGCAGCTTAGATCTGGGGATAGAAATCTACGAGCAGTACTTC.

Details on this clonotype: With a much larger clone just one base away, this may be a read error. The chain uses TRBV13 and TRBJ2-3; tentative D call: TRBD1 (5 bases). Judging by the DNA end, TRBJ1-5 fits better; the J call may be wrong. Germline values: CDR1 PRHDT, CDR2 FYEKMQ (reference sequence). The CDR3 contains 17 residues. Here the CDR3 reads CASSLKLAGVLTDTQHF. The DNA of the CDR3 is TGTGCCAGCAGCTTGAAGCTAGCGGGGGTTCTCACAGATACGCAGCATTTT.

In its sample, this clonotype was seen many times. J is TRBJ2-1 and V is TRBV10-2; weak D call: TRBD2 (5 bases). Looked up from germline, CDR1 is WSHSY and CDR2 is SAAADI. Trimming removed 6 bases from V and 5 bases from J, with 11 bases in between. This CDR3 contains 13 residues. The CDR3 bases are TGCGCCAGCAGAACGGGGTCCGACAATGAGCAGTTCTTC. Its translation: CASRTGSDNEQFF.

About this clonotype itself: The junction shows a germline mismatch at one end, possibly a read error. The CDR3 loop is CAISYTRASSPPQHF. The CDR3 DNA reads as TGTGCCATCAGTTACACGAGGGCCAGTTCGCCGCCCCAGCATTTT. V is TRBV6-5 and J is TRBJ1-5; the D is unclear. Germline V gene lookup returns CDR1 MNHEY and CDR2 SVGAGI. The CDR3 covers 15 residues.

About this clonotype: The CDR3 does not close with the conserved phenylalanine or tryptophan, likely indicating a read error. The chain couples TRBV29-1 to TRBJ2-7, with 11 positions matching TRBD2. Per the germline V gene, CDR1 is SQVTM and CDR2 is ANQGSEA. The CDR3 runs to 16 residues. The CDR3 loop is CSVGGTSGRVSYKQYL. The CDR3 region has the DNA TGCAGCGTTGGGGGAACTAGCGGGAGAGTCTCCTACAAGCAGTACCTC.

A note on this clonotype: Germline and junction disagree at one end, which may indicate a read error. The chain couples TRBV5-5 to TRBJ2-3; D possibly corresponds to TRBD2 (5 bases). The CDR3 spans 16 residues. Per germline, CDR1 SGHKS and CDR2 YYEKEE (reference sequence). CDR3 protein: CASSPRRSKSTDMQYF. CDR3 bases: TGTGCCAGCAGCCCCCGGAGGTCGAAAAGCACAGATATGCAGTATTTT.

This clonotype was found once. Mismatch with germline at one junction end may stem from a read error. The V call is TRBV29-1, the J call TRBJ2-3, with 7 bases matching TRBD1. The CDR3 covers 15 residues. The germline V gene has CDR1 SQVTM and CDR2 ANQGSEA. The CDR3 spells CSATLGTEGTDTQYF. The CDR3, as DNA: TGCAGCGCGACCCTCGGGACAGAGGGCACAGATACGCAGTATTTC.

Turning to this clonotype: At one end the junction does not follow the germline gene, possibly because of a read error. The CDR3 DNA reads TGTGCCAGCAGCCAAGTTGTCTCCACAGATAGGCAGTATTTC. Protein sequence: CASSQVVSTDRQYF. The chain uses TRBV14 and TRBJ2-3; D is uncertain. In germline, CDR1 is SGHDN, CDR2 FVKESK. CDR3 length equals 14 residues.

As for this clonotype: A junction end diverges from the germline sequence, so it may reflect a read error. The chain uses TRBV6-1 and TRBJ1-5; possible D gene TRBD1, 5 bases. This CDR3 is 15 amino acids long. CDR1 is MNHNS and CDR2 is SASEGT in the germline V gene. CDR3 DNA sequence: TGTGCCAGTAGTGAAGCTTTTCGTGGGACTCAGCCCCAGCATTTT. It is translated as CASSEAFRGTQPQHF.

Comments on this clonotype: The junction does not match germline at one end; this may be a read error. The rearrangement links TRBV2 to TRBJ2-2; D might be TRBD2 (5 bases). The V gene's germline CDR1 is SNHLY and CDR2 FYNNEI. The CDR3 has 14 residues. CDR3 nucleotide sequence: TGTGCCAGCAGATACGCAACGAACACCGGGGAACTGTTTTTT. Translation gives CASRYATNTGELFF.

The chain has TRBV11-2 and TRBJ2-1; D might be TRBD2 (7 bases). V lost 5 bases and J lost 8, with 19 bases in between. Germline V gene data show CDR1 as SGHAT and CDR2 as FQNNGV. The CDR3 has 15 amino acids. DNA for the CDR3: TGTGCCAGCAGCCCTCCTGGCGGGGGCGATTATGAGCAGTTCTTC. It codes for CASSPPGGGDYEQFF.

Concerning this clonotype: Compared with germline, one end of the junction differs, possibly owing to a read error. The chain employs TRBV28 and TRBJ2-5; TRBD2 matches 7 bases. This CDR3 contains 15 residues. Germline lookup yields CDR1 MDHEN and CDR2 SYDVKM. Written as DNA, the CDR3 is TGTGCCAGCAGTCCCATGGGGGGGGGGTCAGAGATCCAGTACTTC. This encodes CASSPMGGGSEIQYF.